Below, 18 T cell receptor beta chains from the same sample are listed, as sequenced in a study of blood T cell repertoires in COVID-19. Using immunoSEQ multiplex PCR, the repertoire was profiled, and TCRdb retains in-frame clones only, with some absent. The table lists around 99,000 clones, about 80% of them singletons. Input material: peripheral blood. The receptors originated from a man aged 65-85 years with acute or convalescent COVID-19.

There are a few counts of this clone. This chain links TRBV7-6 with TRBJ2-2, with D possibly matching TRBD2 (5 bases). Trimming stripped 5 bases from V and 5 bases from J, with 9 bases between. There are 13 residues in the CDR3. CDR1 and CDR2 (germline): SGHVS, FNYEAQ. The CDR3 DNA reads TGTGCCAGCAGCCCACTAGTGACCGGGGAGCTGTTTTTT. The encoded protein is CASSPLVTGELFF.

The chain is built from TRBV2 and TRBJ1-5; possible D gene TRBD1, 5 bases. CDR3 length: 15 amino acids. Trimming left V 2 bases short and J 2 bases short, with 10 bases between. From germline, CDR1 is SNHLY and CDR2 FYNNEI. The CDR3 DNA reads as TGTGCCAGCAGTGAAATGGGGCCTGGCAATCAGCCCCAGCATTTT. Encoded protein: CASSEMGPGNQPQHF.

This chain links TRBV3-1 (or the pseudogene TRBV3-2) with TRBJ1-2; D uncertain. Germline loops: CDR1 LGHDT, CDR2 YNNKEL (reference sequence). V dropped 3 bases and J dropped 10 bases, with 15 bases sitting between them. The CDR3 is 13 amino acids. Written as DNA, the CDR3 is TGTGCCAGCAGCCACCTAGCCGAGGGCTCCTACACCTTC. It is translated as CASSHLAEGSYTF.

The chain joins TRBV7-3 to TRBJ2-1; 11 bases match TRBD2. Trimming removed 5 bases from V and 1 base from J; junction bases left unmatched: 4. This CDR3 region has 16 residues. CDR1 and CDR2 from the germline V gene are SGHTA and FQGTGA. The CDR3, as DNA: TGTGCCAGCAGCCCTCGACTAGCGGGGTCCTACAATGAGCAGTTCTTC. As protein: CASSPRLAGSYNEQFF.

This clone was counted between two and nine times. The chain recombines TRBV19 with TRBJ1-1; D remains unclear. Deletions cut 8 bases from V and 0 bases from J, with 10 bases between. Germline loops: CDR1 LNHDA, CDR2 SQIVND (reference sequence). The CDR3 length is 13 residues. CDR3 bases: TGTGCCAGTTGCACACAGATGAACACTGAAGCTTTCTTT. Its translation: CASCTQMNTEAFF.

The gene calls are TRBV5-1 and TRBJ1-1; 9 bases are a match to TRBD1. Unmatched junction bases numbered 4, after V lost 4 bases and J lost 3 bases. CDR3 size: 14 residues. The germline CDR1 and CDR2 sequences are SGHRS and YFSETQ. The CDR3 DNA follows: TGCGCCAGCAGCCTCCGGACAGGGGACACTGAAGCTTTCTTT. It translates to CASSLRTGDTEAFF.

The rearrangement joins TRBV7-2 to TRBJ2-7; possibly TRBD1 for D (6 bases). This CDR3 has 15 amino acids. From germline, CDR1 is SGHTA and CDR2 FQGNSA. Trimming shortened V by 5 bases and J by 3 bases, and 17 bases separated the two germline ends. CDR3 DNA sequence: TGTGCCAGCAGCCTCCGGGACACAGGTAACTACGAGCAGTACTTC. Its protein product is CASSLRDTGNYEQYF.

J is TRBJ2-3 and V is TRBV4-2; 9 positions match TRBD2. This CDR3 is built from 16 residues. V trimming: 2 bases; J trimming: 0 bases; junction bases outside the gene matches: 3. Germline CDR1 is LGHNA and CDR2 is YNFKEQ. CDR3 loop: CASSQNSGGSTDTQYF. CDR3 coding DNA: TGTGCCAGCAGCCAAAATAGCGGGGGTAGCACAGATACGCAGTATTTT.

The chain recombines TRBV6-2 or TRBV6-3 with TRBJ2-3; D might be TRBD2 (5 bases). Germline CDR1 and CDR2: MNHEY and SVGEGT. CDR3 length equals 14 residues. Trimming removed 2 bases from V and 5 bases from J, with 11 bases in between. CDR3 sequence (DNA): TGTGCCAGCAGTTACGGGAGTGAGGGAGATACGCAGTATTTT. It specifies CASSYGSEGDTQYF.

The V call is TRBV10-1, the J call TRBJ1-1; a weak D match, TRBD1 (5 bases). Trimming took 4 bases from V and 1 from J, leaving 7 bases between them. Germline V CDR1 and CDR2: WNHNN, SYGVQD (reference sequence). The CDR3 is made up of 13 amino acids. The CDR3 DNA follows: TGCGCCAGCAGTGTAGGACAGAACACTGAAGCTTTCTTT. It translates to CASSVGQNTEAFF.

CDR3 nucleotide sequence: TGTGCCAGCAGTTTAGGCGGGGTTGGGGAGCAGTTCTTC. Translating it yields CASSLGGVGEQFF. This sequence joins TRBV12-3 or TRBV12-4 and TRBJ2-1, with D possibly matching TRBD2 (6 bases). Trimming shortened V by 1 base and J by 10 bases, and 11 bases separated the two germline ends. This CDR3 has 13 residues.

The chain uses TRBV3-1 (or the pseudogene TRBV3-2) and TRBJ2-7, with D maybe TRBD2 (5 bases). Germline values: CDR1 LGHDT, CDR2 YNNKEL (reference sequence). Trimming removed 5 bases from V and 1 base from J, with 18 bases in between. The CDR3 has 16 amino acids. Written as DNA, the CDR3 is TGTGCCAGCAGCGACGATGGACTTTCCTTTTCCTACGAGCAGTACTTC. As protein: CASSDDGLSFSYEQYF.

Only a few counts were recorded for this clone. The chain has TRBV19 and TRBJ1-4; D gene ambiguous. This CDR3 has 16 residues. Germline V gene sequence: CDR1 LNHDA, CDR2 SQIVND (reference sequence). The ends were cut back, 7 bases at V and 1 base at J, with 16 bases in the middle. CDR3 coding DNA: TGTGCCAGTAACGGGAGAGTATTAGGAACTAATGAAAAACTGTTTTTT. It encodes CASNGRVLGTNEKLFF.

The gene calls are TRBV29-1 and TRBJ1-2, with TRBD1 identical over 11 bases. Per germline, CDR1 SQVTM and CDR2 ANQGSEA. The ends lost 3 bases at V and 10 bases at J; junction bases unmatched: 4. The CDR3 sequence is 12 residues long. This chain's CDR3 is CSVDYGQGAYTF. The CDR3 DNA sequence: TGCAGCGTTGACTATGGACAGGGGGCCTACACCTTC.

This clone was seen only once. The chain couples TRBV7-9 to TRBJ2-2; 14 bases match TRBD2. The CDR3 loop spans 16 amino acids. The trim removed 6 bases at V and 6 bases at J, leaving 6 bases unmatched. Germline loops: CDR1 SEHNR, CDR2 FQNEAQ (reference sequence). This chain's CDR3 is CASSSRLAGGPGELFF. For the CDR3, the DNA is TGTGCCAGCAGTTCCCGACTAGCGGGGGGGCCCGGGGAGCTGTTTTTT.

Points on this clone: Additional DNA sequences in this sample encode the identical CDR3. The chain recombines TRBV20-1 with TRBJ2-5; D is ambiguous. The CDR3 is 11 amino acids. V shed 1 base and J shed 5 bases, with 5 bases lying between them. Germline lookup yields CDR1 DFQATT and CDR2 SNEGSKA (reference sequence). CDR3: CSARGEETQYF. The CDR3 DNA reads as TGCAGTGCTAGAGGCGAGGAGACCCAGTACTTC.

The rearrangement links TRBV9 to TRBJ2-4, with D possibly TRBD1 on 6 matching bases. The V end was cut by 0 bases, the J end by 0 bases, with 13 bases between. Germline assignment: CDR1 SGDLS and CDR2 YYNGEE. The CDR3 consists of 17 residues. For the CDR3, the DNA is TGTGCCAGCAGCGTAGGAGGAGCAGGGGTAGCCAAAAACATTCAGTACTTC. This translates into CASSVGGAGVAKNIQYF. The full variable domain, rest sourced from reference TRBV9 and TRBJ2-4, is DSGVTQTPKHLITATGQRVTLRCSPRSGDLSVYWYQQSLDQGLQFLIQYYNGEERAKGNILERFSAQQFPDLHSELNLSSLELGDSALYFCASSVGGAGVAKNIQYFGAGTRLSVL.

This chain connects TRBV18 to TRBJ2-7, with a possible D match to TRBD1 (6 bases). The CDR3 runs to 14 residues. V gave up 3 bases and J gave up 0 bases, with 9 bases separating them. Germline V gene data show CDR1 as KGHSH and CDR2 as LQKENI. In nucleotides, the CDR3 is TGTGCCAGCTCACCTGACAGGAGCTCCTACGAGCAGTACTTC. It yields the protein CASSPDRSSYEQYF. Combining the CDR3 with reference TRBV18 and TRBJ2-7 gives the whole variable domain NAGVMQNPRHLVRRRGQEARLRCSPMKGHSHVYWYRQLPEEGLKFMVYLQKENIIDESGMPKERFSAEFPKEGPSILRIQQVVRGDSAAYFCASSPDRSSYEQYFGPGTRLTVT.